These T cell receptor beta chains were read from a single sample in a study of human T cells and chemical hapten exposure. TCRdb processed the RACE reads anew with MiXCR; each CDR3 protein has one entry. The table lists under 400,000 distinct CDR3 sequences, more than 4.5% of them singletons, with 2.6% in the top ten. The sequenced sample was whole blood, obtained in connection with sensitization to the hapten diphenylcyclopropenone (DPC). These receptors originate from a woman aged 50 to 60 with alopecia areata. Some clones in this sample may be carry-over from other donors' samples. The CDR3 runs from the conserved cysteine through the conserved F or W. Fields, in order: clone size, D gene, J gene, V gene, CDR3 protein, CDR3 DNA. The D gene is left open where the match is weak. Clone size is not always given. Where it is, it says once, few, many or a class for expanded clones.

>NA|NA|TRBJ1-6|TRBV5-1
CASSLDGGFSYNSPLHF
TGCGCCAGCAGCTTGGATGGGGGTTTCTCCTATAATTCACCCCTCCACTTT
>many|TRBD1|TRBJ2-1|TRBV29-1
CSATGTVNNEQFF
TGCAGCGCAACCGGGACAGTAAACAATGAGCAGTTCTTC
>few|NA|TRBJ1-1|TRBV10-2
CASSYFKNTEAFF
TGCGCCAGCTCATACTTCAAGAACACTGAAGCTTTCTTT
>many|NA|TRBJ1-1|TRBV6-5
CASRRIVGLNTEAFF
TGTGCCAGCAGGAGAATTGTGGGGCTAAACACTGAAGCTTTCTTT
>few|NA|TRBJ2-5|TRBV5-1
CASSLWEPGETQYF
TGCGCCAGCAGCCTATGGGAACCCGGGGAGACCCAGTACTTC
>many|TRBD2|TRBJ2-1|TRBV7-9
CASSPDLGLALYNEQFF
TGTGCCAGCAGCCCCGATTTGGGACTAGCCCTATACAATGAGCAGTTCTTC
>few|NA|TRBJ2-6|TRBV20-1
CSARDWGTGANVLTF
TGCAGTGCTAGAGATTGGGGTACTGGGGCCAACGTCCTGACTTTC
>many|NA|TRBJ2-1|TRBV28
CASRAYLQGTEQFF
TGTGCCAGCAGAGCCTACTTACAGGGTACTGAGCAGTTCTTC
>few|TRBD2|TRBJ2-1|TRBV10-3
CAISYDGREGHEQFF
TGTGCCATCAGTTACGACGGGCGGGAGGGGCACGAGCAGTTCTTC
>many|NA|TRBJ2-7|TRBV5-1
CASSPGTFTFYEQYF
TGCGCCAGCAGCCCCGGGACATTTACGTTCTACGAGCAGTACTTC
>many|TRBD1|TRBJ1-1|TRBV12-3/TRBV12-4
CASSLITGGSTEAFF
TGTGCCAGCAGTTTAATCACAGGGGGATCCACTGAAGCTTTCTTT
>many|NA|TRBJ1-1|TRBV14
CASSQSWRTEAFF
TGTGCCAGCAGCCAAAGTTGGAGAACTGAAGCTTTCTTT
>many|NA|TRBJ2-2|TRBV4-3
CASSQGYRARTGELFF
TGCGCCAGCAGCCAGGGCTACAGGGCGAGGACCGGGGAGCTGTTTTTT
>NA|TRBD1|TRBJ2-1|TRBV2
CASTRGGQIYNEQFF
TGTGCCAGCACCCGTGGGGGACAGATTTACAATGAGCAGTTCTTC
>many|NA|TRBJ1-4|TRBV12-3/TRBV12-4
CASSFGGRGPEKLFF
TGTGCCAGCAGTTTTGGTGGCAGGGGACCCGAAAAACTGTTTTTT
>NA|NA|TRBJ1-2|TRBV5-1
CASSTGPKDWYGYTF
TGCGCCAGCAGCACCGGACCTAAGGACTGGTATGGCTACACCTTC
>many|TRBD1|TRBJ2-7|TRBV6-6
CASHRTGFHSYEQYF
TGTGCCAGCCACCGGACAGGGTTCCACTCCTACGAGCAGTACTTC
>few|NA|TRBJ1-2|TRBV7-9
CASSFPQNAYGYTF
TGTGCCAGCAGCTTTCCACAGAATGCCTATGGCTACACCTTC
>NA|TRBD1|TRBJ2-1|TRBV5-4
CASSLRDRVREQFF
TGTGCCAGCAGCTTGCGGGACAGGGTTCGGGAGCAGTTCTTC
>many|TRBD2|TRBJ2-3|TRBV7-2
CASSPRTSERTDTQYF
TGTGCCAGCAGCCCGAGGACTAGCGAGAGGACAGATACGCAGTATTTT
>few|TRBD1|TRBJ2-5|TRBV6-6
CASSYQGAVGTQYF
TGTGCCAGCAGTTACCAGGGGGCAGTGGGAACCCAGTACTTC
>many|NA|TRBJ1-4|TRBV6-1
CASSEAPPGSGEKLFF
TGTGCCAGCAGTGAAGCGCCCCCTGGGTCTGGTGAAAAACTGTTTTTT
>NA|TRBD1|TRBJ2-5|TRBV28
CASSGGQAAWETQYF
TGTGCCAGCAGTGGGGGACAGGCGGCCTGGGAGACCCAGTACTTC
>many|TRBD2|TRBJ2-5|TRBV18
CASSLGRLETQYF
TGTGCCAGCTCGCTCGGGAGGCTTGAGACCCAGTACTTC
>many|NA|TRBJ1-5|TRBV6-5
CASSYSNGFEPQHF
TGTGCCAGCAGTTACTCGAACGGTTTTGAGCCCCAGCATTTT
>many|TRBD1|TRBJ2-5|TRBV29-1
CSVEDPRTGGTETQYF
TGCAGCGTTGAAGATCCGAGGACAGGGGGCACGGAGACCCAGTACTTC
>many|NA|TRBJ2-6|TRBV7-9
CASSSGPISGANVLTF
TGTGCCAGCAGCTCCGGACCGATCTCTGGGGCCAACGTCCTGACTTTC
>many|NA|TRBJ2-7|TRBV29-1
CSVVKGTSYISYEQYF
TGCAGCGTTGTTAAGGGCACAAGTTATATCTCCTACGAGCAGTACTTC
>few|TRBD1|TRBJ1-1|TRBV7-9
CASSPRQGPLPNTEAFF
TGTGCCAGCAGCCCGAGACAGGGGCCACTTCCGAACACTGAAGCTTTCTTT
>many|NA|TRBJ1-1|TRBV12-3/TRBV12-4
CASRLLGNTEAFF
TGTGCCAGCAGGCTCTTAGGCAACACTGAAGCTTTCTTT
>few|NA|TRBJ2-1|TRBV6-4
CASSIRDYYNEQFF
TGTGCCAGCAGTATCAGGGATTACTACAATGAGCAGTTCTTC
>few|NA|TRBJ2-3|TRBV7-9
CASSSLGGITDTQYF
TGTGCCAGCAGCTCATTGGGAGGAATCACAGATACGCAGTATTTT
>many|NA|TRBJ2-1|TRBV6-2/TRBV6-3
CASRELATDEQFF
TGTGCCAGCAGGGAACTAGCAACGGATGAGCAGTTCTTC
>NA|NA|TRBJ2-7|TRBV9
CASSPWDTSYEQYF
TGTGCCAGCAGCCCCTGGGACACTAGCTACGAGCAGTACTTC
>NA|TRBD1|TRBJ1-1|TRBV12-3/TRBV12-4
CASSPTGAPRTEAFF
TGTGCCAGCAGTCCTACAGGGGCCCCGAGGACTGAAGCTTTCTTT
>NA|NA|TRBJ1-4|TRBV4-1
CASSPFGGSNEKLFF
TGCGCCAGCAGCCCCTTCGGAGGGTCTAATGAAAAACTGTTTTTT
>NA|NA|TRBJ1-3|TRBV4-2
CASSQDLQGHGNTIYF
TGTGCCAGCAGCCAAGATCTACAGGGCCATGGAAACACCATATATTTT
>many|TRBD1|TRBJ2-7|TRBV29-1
CSVDGQGASYEQYF
TGCAGCGTTGATGGGCAGGGGGCTTCCTACGAGCAGTACTTC
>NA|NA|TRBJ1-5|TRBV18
CASSPGMANQPQHF
TGTGCCAGCTCCCCCGGGATGGCGAATCAGCCCCAGCATTTT
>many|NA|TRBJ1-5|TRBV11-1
CASSLWSNQPQHF
TGTGCCAGCAGCCTTTGGAGCAATCAGCCCCAGCATTTT
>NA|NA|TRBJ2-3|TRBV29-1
CSVNGGTDTQYF
TGCAGCGTTAATGGGGGCACAGATACGCAGTATTTT
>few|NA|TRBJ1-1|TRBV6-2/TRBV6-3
CASLTWGEMNTEAFF
TGTGCCAGCCTTACTTGGGGGGAAATGAACACTGAAGCTTTCTTT